This T cell receptor (beta chain) was obtained from a study of T-cell reconstitution after alpha-beta-depleted transplantation in children. This clonotype was counted a few times. During its preparation, the TCRbeta library received unique molecular identifiers. TCRdb reanalysed the PCR reads using MiXCR and keeps one entry per CDR3 protein. The sample contains 800,000 to 1,000,000 distinct CDR3 sequences, around 30% of which appear only once. V gave up 6 bases and J gave up 0 bases; unmatched junction bases: 10. The germline gives CDR1 DFQATT, CDR2 SNEGSKA (reference sequence). CDR3 length: 15 residues.

Source: PBMCs, mostly from graft donor cells, taken 360 days after TCRalphabeta/CD19-depleted stem cell transplant. The sequence was obtained from a boy under two years old who had a stem cell transplant for SCID, so the T cells may come from the graft donor. J is TRBJ1-1 and V is TRBV20-1, with 7 bases fitting TRBD1. Written as DNA, the CDR3 is TGCAGTGCGCTCCCGGGACAGAGATTGAACACTGAAGCTTTCTTT. This sequence encodes CSALPGQRLNTEAFF.